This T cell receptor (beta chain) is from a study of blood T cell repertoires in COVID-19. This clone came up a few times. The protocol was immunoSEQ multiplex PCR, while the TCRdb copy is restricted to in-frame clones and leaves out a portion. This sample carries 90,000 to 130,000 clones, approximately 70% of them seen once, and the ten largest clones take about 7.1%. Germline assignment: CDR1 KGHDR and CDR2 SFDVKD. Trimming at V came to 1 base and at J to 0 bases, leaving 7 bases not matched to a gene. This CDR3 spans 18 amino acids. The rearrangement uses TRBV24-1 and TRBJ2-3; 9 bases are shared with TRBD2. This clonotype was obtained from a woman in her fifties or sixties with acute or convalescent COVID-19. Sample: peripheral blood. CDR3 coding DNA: TGTGCCACCAGTGATTTACCAGCGGGGGGACCTAGCACAGATACGCAGTATTTT. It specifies CATSDLPAGGPSTDTQYF.